This TCR beta chain originates from a study of blood T cell repertoires in COVID-19. On the study more broadly: From T cells, B-cell-depleted T cells, or PBMCs came the material, which was cDNA or gDNA.

In the study's own analysis: Quantification of nucleated cells was approximated via reference gene primer amplification. Sequencing was performed with immunoSEQ multiplex PCR; in TCRdb, only in-frame clones are kept and a portion is missing. That table gives V, J and clone size, and the DNA gave D and trimming. The sample lists 80,000 to 90,000 clones, roughly 78% occurring once. Germline V gene data show CDR1 as SGHVS and CDR2 as FQNEAQ. Losses at the gene ends were 1 base for V and 4 bases for J; bases not matched to a gene: 8. This CDR3 has 16 amino acids. This TCR derives from a woman of 80 years or more with acute or convalescent COVID-19. The gene calls are TRBV7-8 and TRBJ1-1; 8 bases align to TRBD1. The specimen was peripheral blood. This CDR3 reads CASSLEAGGYGTEAFF. In nucleotides, the CDR3 is TGTGCCAGCAGCTTAGAGGCAGGGGGCTATGGCACTGAAGCTTTCTTT.